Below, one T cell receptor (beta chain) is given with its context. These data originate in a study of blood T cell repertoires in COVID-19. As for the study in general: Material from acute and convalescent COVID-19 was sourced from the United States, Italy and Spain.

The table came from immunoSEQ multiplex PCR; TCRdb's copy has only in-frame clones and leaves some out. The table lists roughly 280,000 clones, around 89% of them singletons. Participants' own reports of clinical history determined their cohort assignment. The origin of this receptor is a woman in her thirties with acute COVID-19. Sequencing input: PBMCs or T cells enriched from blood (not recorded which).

CDR3 loop: CASSLGLRDTQYF. CDR3 in DNA: TGTGCCAGCAGCTTGGGACTCCGGGATACGCAGTATTTT. The rearrangement links TRBV5-4 to TRBJ2-3, with no clear D. The CDR3 consists of 13 residues. V was pared by 0 bases and J by 6 bases, with 8 bases between. Germline CDR1 reads SGHNT; CDR2 reads YYREEE (reference sequence).